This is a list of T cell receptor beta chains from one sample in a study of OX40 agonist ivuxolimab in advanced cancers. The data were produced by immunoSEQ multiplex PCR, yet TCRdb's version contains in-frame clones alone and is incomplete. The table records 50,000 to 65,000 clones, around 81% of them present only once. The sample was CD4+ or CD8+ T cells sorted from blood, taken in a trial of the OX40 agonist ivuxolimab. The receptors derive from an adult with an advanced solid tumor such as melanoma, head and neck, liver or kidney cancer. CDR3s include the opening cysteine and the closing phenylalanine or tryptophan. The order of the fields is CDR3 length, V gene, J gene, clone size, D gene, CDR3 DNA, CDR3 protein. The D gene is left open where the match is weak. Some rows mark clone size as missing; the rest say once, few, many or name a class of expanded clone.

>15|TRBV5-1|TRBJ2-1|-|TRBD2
TGCGCCAGCCATAATCCCGGGACTAGCGAAAATGAGCAGTTCTTC
CASHNPGTSENEQFF
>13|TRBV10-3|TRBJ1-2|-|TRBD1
TGTGCCATCAGTGCAGAGGGGGCTAGGGGCTACACCTTC
CAISAEGARGYTF
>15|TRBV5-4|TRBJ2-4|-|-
TGTGCCAGCAGCCCCTCTGACGGGGGTAGAAACATTCAGTACTTC
CASSPSDGGRNIQYF
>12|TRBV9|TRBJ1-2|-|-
TGTGCCAGCAGCAAAGCCAGGGACGGCTACACCTTC
CASSKARDGYTF
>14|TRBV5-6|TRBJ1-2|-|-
TGTGCCAGCAGCTTGGGGGCAGGGGACTATGGCTACACCTTC
CASSLGAGDYGYTF
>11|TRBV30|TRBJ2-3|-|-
TGTGCCTGGAGTCATGGGGATACGCAGTATTTT
CAWSHGDTQYF
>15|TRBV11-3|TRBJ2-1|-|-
TGTGCCAGCAGCATGGACTCCGGGACTTATAATGAGCAGTTCTTC
CASSMDSGTYNEQFF
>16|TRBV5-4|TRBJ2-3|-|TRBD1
TGTGCCAGCAGCTTGCCGGGACAGTTGAGCACAGATACGCAGTATTTT
CASSLPGQLSTDTQYF
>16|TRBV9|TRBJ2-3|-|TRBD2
TGTGCCAGCAGCTCAGGGAGGGGCCTCGGGGCAGATACGCAGTATTTT
CASSSGRGLGADTQYF
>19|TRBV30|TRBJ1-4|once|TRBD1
TGTGCCTGGAGTGAAATCGGCCGGGGACAGGGTATCACTAATGAAAAACTGTTTTTT
CAWSEIGRGQGITNEKLFF
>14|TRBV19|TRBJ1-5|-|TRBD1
TGTGCCAGTAGGATGGACAGGCTCAATCAGCCCCAGCATTTT
CASRMDRLNQPQHF
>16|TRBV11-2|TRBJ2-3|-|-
TGTGCCAGCAGCGAGATGAGTGGATTTACCACAGATACGCAGTATTTT
CASSEMSGFTTDTQYF
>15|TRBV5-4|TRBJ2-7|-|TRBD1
TGTGCCAGCAGCTCTGGGACAGCGTTTTCCTACGAGCAGTACTTC
CASSSGTAFSYEQYF
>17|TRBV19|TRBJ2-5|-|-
TGTGCCAGTAGTTTAGTTGCGGGGGCCGCGTCCCAAGAGACCCAGTACTTC
CASSLVAGAASQETQYF
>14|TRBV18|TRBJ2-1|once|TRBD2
TGTGCCAGCTCACCCTCCGGGGGGTACAATGAGCAGTTCTTC
CASSPSGGYNEQFF
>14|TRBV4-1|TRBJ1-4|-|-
TGCGCCAGCAGCCAAGAGGTGGCCGGGGAAAAACTGTTTTTT
CASSQEVAGEKLFF
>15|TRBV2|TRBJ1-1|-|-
TGTGCCAGCAGTGAAGCAGGCAGGGGCAGCACTGAAGCTTTCTTT
CASSEAGRGSTEAFF
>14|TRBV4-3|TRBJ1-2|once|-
TGCGCCAGCAGCCAGGGGACACAGAACTATGGCTACACCTTC
CASSQGTQNYGYTF
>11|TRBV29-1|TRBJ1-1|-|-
TGCAGCGTTAATTTAAACACTGAAGCTTTCTTT
CSVNLNTEAFF
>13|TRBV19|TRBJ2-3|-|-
TGTGCCAGTAGTCGACTAGGCACAACGGGCTTCTATTTT
CASSRLGTTGFYF
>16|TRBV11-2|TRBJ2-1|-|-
TGTGCCAGCAGCTTAAGGAGATCGGACCAGGGCTATGAGCAGTTCTTC
CASSLRRSDQGYEQFF
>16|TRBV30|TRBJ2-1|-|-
TGTGCCTGGAGTGTCCCATTCAGTACCTCCTACAATGAGCAGTTCTTC
CAWSVPFSTSYNEQFF
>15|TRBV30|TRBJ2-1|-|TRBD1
TGTGCCTGGAGTGTCTACAGGGGGCCCTACAATGAGCAGTTCTTC
CAWSVYRGPYNEQFF
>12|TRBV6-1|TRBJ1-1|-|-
TGTGCCAGCAATGTGTGGGACACTGAAGCTTTCTTT
CASNVWDTEAFF
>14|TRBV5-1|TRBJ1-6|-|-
TGCGCCAGCAGCCTCGACTTCAATAATTCACCCCTCCACTTT
CASSLDFNNSPLHF
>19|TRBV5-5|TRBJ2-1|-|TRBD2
TGTGCCAGCAGCCCTAGCGCTACTAGCGGGGGGGCGAAATACAATGAGCAGTTCTTC
CASSPSATSGGAKYNEQFF
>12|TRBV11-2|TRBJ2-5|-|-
TGTGCCAGCAGCTCCGGGGCAGAGACCCAGTACTTC
CASSSGAETQYF
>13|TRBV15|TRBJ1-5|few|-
TGTGCCACCAGTCTGGGGCGCAATCAGCCCCAGCATTTT
CATSLGRNQPQHF
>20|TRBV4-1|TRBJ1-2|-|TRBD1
TGCGCCAGCAGCCGTCAGGCCCGAACCGGACAGGGGGCGCAGAACTATGGCTACACCTTC
CASSRQARTGQGAQNYGYTF
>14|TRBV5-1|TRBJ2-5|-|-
TGCGCCAGCAGCTTGTCTTTCCAAGAAGAGACCCAGTACTTC
CASSLSFQEETQYF
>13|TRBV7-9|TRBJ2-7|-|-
TGTGCCAGCAGCCCCCAATTGGGGTACGAGCAGTACTTC
CASSPQLGYEQYF
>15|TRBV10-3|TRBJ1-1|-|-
TGTGCCATCAGTGAGTCGACAGAGATGAACACTGAAGCTTTCTTT
CAISESTEMNTEAFF
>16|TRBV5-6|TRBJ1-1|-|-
TGTGCCAGCAGCTTCTCCCGGACAGCGCTGAACACTGAAGCTTTCTTT
CASSFSRTALNTEAFF
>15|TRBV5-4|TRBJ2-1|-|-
TGTGCCAGCAGCCCAGACAGGAGCTCCTACAATGAGCAGTTCTTC
CASSPDRSSYNEQFF
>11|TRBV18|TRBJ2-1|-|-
TGTGCCACCGCCTTATCTGGTGAGCAGTTCTTC
CATALSGEQFF
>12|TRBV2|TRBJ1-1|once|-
TGTGCCAGCAGTGAACGGCGGGAAATAGCTTTCTTT
CASSERREIAFF
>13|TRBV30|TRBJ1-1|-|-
TGTGCCTGGAGTGTACAGGGTGTCACTGAAGCTTTCTTT
CAWSVQGVTEAFF
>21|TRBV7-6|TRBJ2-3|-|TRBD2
TGTGCCAGCAGCTCTTCGCTTACTTTAACTAGCGGGGGGCGAACCACAGATACGCAGTATTTT
CASSSSLTLTSGGRTTDTQYF
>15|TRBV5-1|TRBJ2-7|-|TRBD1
TGCGCCAGCAGCATTCGACAGGGCAGCTCCTACGAGCAGTACTTC
CASSIRQGSSYEQYF
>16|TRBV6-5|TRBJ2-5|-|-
TGTGCCAGCAGTTACTCGAATCGGCCAGAGAAAGAGACCCAGTACTTC
CASSYSNRPEKETQYF
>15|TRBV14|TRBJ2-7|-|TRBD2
TGTGCCAGCAGCCAACTAGCGGGGGGGCGGTCCGAGCAGTACTTC
CASSQLAGGRSEQYF
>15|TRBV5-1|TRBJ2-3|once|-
TGCGCCAGCAGCTTGGAGCTAGGGGGAACAGATACGCAGTATTTT
CASSLELGGTDTQYF
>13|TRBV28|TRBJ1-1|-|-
TGTGCCAGCAGCTGGGCCTTGAACACTGAAGCTTTCTTT
CASSWALNTEAFF
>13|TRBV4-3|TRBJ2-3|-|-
TGCGCCAGCAGCCAAGAGGTAGGAGATACGCAGTATTTT
CASSQEVGDTQYF
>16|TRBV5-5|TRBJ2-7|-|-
TGTGCCAGCAGCTGGGGTGGCGGGGGCCAGATTTACGAGCAGTACTTC
CASSWGGGGQIYEQYF
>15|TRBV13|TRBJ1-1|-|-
TGTGCCAGCATCGCAGGAGAACAGGGATGGACTGAAGCTTTCTTT
CASIAGEQGWTEAFF
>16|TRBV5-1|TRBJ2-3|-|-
TGCGCCAGCAGCTCGAACTTATCCCCCAGCACAGATACGCAGTATTTT
CASSSNLSPSTDTQYF